Listed here are 5 T cell receptor beta chains from one sample, sequenced in a study of shared clonotypes between healthy human individuals. Assay used: immunoSEQ multiplex PCR; TCRdb lists only in-frame clones, some missing. Seen here are around 120,000 clones, 65% to 75% observed once, and the top ten hold approximately 23%. Sequencing used memory CD8+ T cells sorted from blood. The subset: CD45RO+ cells pooled with CCR7-negative TemRA cells. These receptors were obtained from a young woman in good health.

The chain joins TRBV4-1 to TRBJ2-3; a weak D match, TRBD1 (5 bases). V was pared by 1 base and J by 1 base, with 9 bases between. Germline CDR1 reads MGHRA; CDR2 reads YSYEKL. There are 15 residues in the CDR3. The CDR3 nucleotides are TGCGCCAGCAGCCAAGCAGGGTTTGGCACAGATACGCAGTATTTT. Translation: CASSQAGFGTDTQYF.

The chain links TRBV4-1 to TRBJ1-1; 8 bases map to TRBD1. After removal of 4 bases from V and 0 bases from J, the junction contained 7 bases not matched to a gene. The CDR3 runs 16 residues. CDR1 is MGHRA and CDR2 is YSYEKL in the germline V gene. The DNA of the CDR3 is TGCGCCAGCAGCCTCTGGGGACAGGCAGTGAACACTGAAGCTTTCTTT. This encodes CASSLWGQAVNTEAFF.

The chain links TRBV5-6 to TRBJ1-2; weak D call: TRBD1 (6 bases). This CDR3 has 14 amino acids. The germline CDR1 and CDR2 sequences are SGHDT and YYEEEE. With 3 bases removed from V and 7 bases from J, the gap between germline ends came to 16 bases. CDR3 sequence reads: CASSSTGGGTGYTF. The CDR3, as DNA: TGTGCCAGCAGCTCCACAGGTGGGGGCACTGGCTACACCTTC.

CDR3 protein: CASSPGTYEQYF. The CDR3 DNA reads TGTGCCAGCTCACCAGGGACCTACGAGCAGTACTTC. The V call is TRBV18, the J call TRBJ2-7, with no clear D. The germline V and J ends were trimmed by 2 bases and 2 bases, with 4 bases remaining between them. This CDR3 contains 12 residues. CDR1 and CDR2 from the germline V gene are KGHSH and LQKENI.

The genes are TRBV6-1 and TRBJ1-4, with D possibly being TRBD1 (5 bases). Germline CDR1 and CDR2: MNHNS and SASEGT. V lost 2 bases and J 11 bases, leaving 12 bases between the germline ends. This CDR3 is 13 amino acids long. The CDR3 protein is CASSESPEGKLFF. CDR3 nucleotide sequence: TGTGCCAGCAGTGAATCCCCGGAGGGGAAACTGTTTTTT.